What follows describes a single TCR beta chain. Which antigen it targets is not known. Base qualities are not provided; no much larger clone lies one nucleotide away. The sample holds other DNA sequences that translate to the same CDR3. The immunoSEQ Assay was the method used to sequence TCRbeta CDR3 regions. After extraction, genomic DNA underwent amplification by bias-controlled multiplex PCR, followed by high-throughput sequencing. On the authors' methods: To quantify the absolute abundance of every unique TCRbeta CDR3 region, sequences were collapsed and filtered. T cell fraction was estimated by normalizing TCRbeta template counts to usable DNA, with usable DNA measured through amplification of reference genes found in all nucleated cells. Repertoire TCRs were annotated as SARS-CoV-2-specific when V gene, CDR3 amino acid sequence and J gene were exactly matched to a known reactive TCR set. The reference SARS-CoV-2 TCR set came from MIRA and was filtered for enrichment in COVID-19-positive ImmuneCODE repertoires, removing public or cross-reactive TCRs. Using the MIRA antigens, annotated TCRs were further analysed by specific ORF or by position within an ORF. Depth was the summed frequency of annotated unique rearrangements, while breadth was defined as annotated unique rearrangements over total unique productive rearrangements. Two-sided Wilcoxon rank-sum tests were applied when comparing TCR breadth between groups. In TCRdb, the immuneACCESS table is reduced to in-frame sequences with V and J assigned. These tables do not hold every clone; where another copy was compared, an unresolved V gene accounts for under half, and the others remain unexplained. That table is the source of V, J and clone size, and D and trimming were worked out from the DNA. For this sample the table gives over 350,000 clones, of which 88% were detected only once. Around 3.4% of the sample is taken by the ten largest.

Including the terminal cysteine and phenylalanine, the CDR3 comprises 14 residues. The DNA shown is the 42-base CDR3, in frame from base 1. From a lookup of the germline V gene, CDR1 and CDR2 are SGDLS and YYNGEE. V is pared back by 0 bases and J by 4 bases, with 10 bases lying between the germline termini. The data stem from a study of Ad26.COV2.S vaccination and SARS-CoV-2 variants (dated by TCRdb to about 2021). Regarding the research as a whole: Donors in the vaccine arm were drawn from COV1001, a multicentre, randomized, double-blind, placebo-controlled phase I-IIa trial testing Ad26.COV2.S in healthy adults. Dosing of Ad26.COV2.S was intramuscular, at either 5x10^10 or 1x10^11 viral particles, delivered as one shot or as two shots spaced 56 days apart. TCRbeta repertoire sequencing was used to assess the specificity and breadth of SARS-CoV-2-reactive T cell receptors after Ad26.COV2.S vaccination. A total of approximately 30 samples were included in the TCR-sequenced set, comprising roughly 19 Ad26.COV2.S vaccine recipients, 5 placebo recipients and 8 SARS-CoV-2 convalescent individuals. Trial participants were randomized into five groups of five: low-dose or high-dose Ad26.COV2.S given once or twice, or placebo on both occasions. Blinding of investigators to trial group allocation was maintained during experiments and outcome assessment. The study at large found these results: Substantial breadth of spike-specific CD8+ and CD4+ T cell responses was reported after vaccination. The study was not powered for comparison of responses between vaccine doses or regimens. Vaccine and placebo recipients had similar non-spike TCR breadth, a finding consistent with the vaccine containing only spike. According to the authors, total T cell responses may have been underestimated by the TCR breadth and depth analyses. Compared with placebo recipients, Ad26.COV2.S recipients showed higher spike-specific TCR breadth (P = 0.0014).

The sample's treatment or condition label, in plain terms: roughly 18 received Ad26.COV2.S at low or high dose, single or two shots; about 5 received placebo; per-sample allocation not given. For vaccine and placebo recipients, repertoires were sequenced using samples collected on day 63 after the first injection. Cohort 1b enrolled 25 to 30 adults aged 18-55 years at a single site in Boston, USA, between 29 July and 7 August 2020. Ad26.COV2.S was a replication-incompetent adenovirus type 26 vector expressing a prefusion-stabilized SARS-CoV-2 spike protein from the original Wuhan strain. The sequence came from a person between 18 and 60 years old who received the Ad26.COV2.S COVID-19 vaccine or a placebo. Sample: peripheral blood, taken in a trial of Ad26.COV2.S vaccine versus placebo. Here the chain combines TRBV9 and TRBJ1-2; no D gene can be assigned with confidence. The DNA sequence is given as TGTGCCAGCAGCGTAGCGGGGTTTGGCTATGGCTACACCTTC. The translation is CASSVAGFGYGYTF. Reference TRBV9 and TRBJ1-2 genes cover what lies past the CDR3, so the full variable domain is DSGVTQTPKHLITATGQRVTLRCSPRSGDLSVYWYQQSLDQGLQFLIQYYNGEERAKGNILERFSAQQFPDLHSELNLSSLELGDSALYFCASSVAGFGYGYTFGSGTRLTVV.